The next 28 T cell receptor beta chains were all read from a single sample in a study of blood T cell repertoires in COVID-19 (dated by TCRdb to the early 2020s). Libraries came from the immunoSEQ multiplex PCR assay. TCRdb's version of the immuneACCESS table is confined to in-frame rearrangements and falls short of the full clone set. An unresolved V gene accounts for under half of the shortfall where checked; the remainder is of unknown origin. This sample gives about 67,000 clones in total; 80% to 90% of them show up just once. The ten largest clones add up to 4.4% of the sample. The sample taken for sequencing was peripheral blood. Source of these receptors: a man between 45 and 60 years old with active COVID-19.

The DNA of the CDR3 is TGTGCCAGCAGTTTGCGCCCAGATACGCAGTATTTT. Translation gives CASSLRPDTQYF. The chain recombines TRBV6-2 or TRBV6-3 with TRBJ2-3; D unresolved. This CDR3 has 12 residues. Germline lookup yields CDR1 MNHEY and CDR2 SVGEGT. Trimming removed 4 bases at V and 4 bases at J, with 6 bases between.

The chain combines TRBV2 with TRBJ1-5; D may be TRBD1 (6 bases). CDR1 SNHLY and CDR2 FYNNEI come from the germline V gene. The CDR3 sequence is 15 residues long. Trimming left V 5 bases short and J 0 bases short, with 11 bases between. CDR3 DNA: TGTGCCAGCAGTCGGACAGTCTATAGCAATCAGCCCCAGCATTTT. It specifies CASSRTVYSNQPQHF.

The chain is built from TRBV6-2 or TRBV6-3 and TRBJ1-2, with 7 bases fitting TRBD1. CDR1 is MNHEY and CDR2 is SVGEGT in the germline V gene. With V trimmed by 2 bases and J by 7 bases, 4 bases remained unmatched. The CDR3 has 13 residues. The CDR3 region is CASSYPGQRGYTF. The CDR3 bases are TGTGCCAGCAGTTACCCGGGACAGCGTGGCTACACCTTC.

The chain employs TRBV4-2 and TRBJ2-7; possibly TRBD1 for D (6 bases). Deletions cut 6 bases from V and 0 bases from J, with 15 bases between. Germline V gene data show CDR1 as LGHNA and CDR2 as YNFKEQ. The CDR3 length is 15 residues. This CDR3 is CASSLILDSSYEQYF. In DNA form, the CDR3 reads TGTGCCAGCAGTTTAATCCTGGACAGCTCCTACGAGCAGTACTTC.

Here the CDR3 reads CASSLRAGNTIYF. The CDR3 coding sequence is TGTGCCAGCAGCCTTCGTGCTGGAAACACCATATATTTT. This chain connects TRBV14 to TRBJ1-3, with D unresolved. The CDR3 covers 13 residues. CDR1 is SGHDN, CDR2 FVKESK, per germline. V was shortened by 4 bases and J by 2 bases, with 6 bases between the two germline ends.

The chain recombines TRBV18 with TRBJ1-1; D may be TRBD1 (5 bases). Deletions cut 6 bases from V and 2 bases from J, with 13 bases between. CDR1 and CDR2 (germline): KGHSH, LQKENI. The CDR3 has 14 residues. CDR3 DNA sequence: TGTGCCAGCTCGTCCCAGGGCCCCAACACTGAAGCTTTCTTT. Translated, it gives CASSSQGPNTEAFF. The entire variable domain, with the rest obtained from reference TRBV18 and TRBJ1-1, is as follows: NAGVMQNPRHLVRRRGQEARLRCSPMKGHSHVYWYRQLPEEGLKFMVYLQKENIIDESGMPKERFSAEFPKEGPSILRIQQVVRGDSAAYFCASSSQGPNTEAFFGQGTRLTVV.

CDR3 residues: CASSPPGTGYGYTF. The CDR3 DNA reads as TGTGCCAGTAGTCCACCAGGGACAGGATATGGCTACACCTTC. The chain carries TRBV19 and TRBJ1-2, with 8 bases lining up with TRBD1. The CDR3 sequence is 14 residues long. After removal of 5 bases from V and 5 bases from J, the junction contained 7 bases not matched to a gene. The germline CDR1 and CDR2 sequences are LNHDA and SQIVND (reference sequence).

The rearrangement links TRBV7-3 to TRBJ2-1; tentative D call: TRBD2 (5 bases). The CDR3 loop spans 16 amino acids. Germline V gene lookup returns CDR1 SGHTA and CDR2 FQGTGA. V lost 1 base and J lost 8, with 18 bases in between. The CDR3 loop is CASSLRYGGPRDEQFF. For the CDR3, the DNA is TGTGCCAGCAGCTTAAGGTATGGCGGGCCTCGGGATGAGCAGTTCTTC. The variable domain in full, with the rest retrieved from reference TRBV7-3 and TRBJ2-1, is GAGVSQTPSNKVTEKGKYVELRCDPISGHTALYWYRQSLGQGPEFLIYFQGTGAADDSGLPNDRFFAVRPEGSVSTLKIQRTERGDSAVYLCASSLRYGGPRDEQFFGPGTRLTVL.

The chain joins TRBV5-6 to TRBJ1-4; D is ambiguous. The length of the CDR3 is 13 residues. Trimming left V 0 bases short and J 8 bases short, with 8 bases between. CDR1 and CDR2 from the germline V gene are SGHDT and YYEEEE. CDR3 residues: CASSLVSAEKLFF. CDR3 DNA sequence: TGTGCCAGCAGCTTGGTTTCAGCGGAAAAACTGTTTTTT.

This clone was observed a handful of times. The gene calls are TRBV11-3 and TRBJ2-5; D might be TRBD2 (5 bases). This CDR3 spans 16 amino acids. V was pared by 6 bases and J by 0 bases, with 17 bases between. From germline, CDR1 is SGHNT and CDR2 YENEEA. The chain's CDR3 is CASSPSYSGDQETQYF. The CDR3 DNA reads TGTGCCAGCAGTCCAAGTTATTCCGGGGACCAAGAGACCCAGTACTTC.

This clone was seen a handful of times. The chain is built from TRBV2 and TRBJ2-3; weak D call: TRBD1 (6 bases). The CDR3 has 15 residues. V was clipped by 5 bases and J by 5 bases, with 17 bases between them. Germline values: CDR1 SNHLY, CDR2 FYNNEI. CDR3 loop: CASSTGGRGRDTQYF. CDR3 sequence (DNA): TGTGCCAGCAGTACTGGGGGCAGGGGACGAGATACGCAGTATTTT.

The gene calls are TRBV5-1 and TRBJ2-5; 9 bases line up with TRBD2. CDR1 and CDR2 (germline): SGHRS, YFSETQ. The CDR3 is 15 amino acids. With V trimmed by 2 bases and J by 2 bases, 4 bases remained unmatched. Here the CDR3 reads CASSFGGRAQETQYF. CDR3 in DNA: TGCGCCAGCAGCTTTGGCGGGAGGGCGCAAGAGACCCAGTACTTC.

In DNA form, the CDR3 reads TGTGCCAGTAGTATAGAGGCCTTCCCCCCGTACGAGCAGTACTTC. Its protein product is CASSIEAFPPYEQYF. This chain joins TRBV19 and TRBJ2-7; D remains ambiguous. This CDR3 contains 15 residues. With 0 bases removed from V and 4 bases from J, the gap between germline ends came to 13 bases. Per the germline V gene, CDR1 is LNHDA and CDR2 is SQIVND (reference sequence).

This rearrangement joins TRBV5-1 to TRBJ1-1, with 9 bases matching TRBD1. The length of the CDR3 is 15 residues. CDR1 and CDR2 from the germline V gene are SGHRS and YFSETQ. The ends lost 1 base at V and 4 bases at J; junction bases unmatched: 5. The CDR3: CASSLTMTGGTEAFF. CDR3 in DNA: TGCGCCAGCAGCTTGACCATGACAGGGGGCACTGAAGCTTTCTTT.

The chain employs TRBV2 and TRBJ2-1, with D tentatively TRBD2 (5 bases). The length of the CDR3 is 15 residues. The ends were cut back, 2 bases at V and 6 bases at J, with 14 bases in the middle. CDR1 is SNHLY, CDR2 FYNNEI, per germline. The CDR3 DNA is TGTGCCAGCAGTGAATACGTTAGCGTGGGCAATGAGCAGTTCTTC. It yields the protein CASSEYVSVGNEQFF.

The CDR3 reads CATSQQGSGNQPQHF. The CDR3 DNA follows: TGTGCCACCAGTCAACAGGGCAGTGGCAATCAGCCCCAGCATTTT. The rearrangement joins TRBV24-1 to TRBJ1-5; possibly TRBD1 for D (6 bases). V was pared by 6 bases and J by 2 bases, with 13 bases between. This CDR3 spans 15 amino acids. The germline gives CDR1 KGHDR, CDR2 SFDVKD.

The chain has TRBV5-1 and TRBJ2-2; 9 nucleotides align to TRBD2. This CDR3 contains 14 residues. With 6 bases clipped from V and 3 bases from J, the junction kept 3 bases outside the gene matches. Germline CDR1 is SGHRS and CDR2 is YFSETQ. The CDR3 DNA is TGCGCCAGCACAGGCGGGAGGGACACCGGGGAGCTGTTTTTT. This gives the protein CASTGGRDTGELFF.

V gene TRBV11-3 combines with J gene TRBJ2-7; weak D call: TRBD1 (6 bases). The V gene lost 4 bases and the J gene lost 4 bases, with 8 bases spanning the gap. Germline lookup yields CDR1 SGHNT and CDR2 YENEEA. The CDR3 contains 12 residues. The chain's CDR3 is CASSSDRYEQYF. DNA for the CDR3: TGTGCCAGCAGCTCGGACAGATACGAGCAGTACTTC.

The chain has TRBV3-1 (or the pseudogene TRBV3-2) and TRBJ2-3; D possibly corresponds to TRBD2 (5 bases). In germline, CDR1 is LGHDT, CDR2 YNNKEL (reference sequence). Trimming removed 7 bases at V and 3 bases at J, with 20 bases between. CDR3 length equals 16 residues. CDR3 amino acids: CASTPKTEGRTDTQYF. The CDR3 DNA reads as TGTGCCAGCACTCCAAAGACCGAGGGCCGGACAGATACGCAGTATTTT.

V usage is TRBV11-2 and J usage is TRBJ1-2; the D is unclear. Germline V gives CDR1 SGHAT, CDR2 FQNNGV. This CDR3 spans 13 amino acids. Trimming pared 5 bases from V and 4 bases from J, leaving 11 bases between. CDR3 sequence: CASSQVVTYGYTF. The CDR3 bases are TGTGCCAGCAGCCAGGTGGTAACCTATGGCTACACCTTC.

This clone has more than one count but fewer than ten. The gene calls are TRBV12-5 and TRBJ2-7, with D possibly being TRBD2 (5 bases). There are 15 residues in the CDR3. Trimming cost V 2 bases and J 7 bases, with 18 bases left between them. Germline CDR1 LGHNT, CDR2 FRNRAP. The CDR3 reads CASGLRGQPLREQYF. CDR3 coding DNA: TGTGCTAGTGGTTTGCGCGGGCAGCCATTACGGGAGCAGTACTTC.

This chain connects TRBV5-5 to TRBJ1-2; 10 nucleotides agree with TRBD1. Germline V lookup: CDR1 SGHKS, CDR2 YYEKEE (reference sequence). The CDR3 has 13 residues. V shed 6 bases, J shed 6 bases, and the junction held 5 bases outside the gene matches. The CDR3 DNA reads TGTGCCAGCACCCCCGGGACAGGGGATGGCTACACCTTC. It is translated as CASTPGTGDGYTF. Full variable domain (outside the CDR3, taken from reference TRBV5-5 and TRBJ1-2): DAGVTQSPTHLIKTRGQQVTLRCSPISGHKSVSWYQQVLGQGPQFIFQYYEKEERGRGNFPDRFSARQFPNYSSELNVNALLLGDSALYLCASTPGTGDGYTFGSGTRLTVV.

CDR3 protein: CASSFSGRTEAFF. CDR3 in DNA: TGTGCCAGCAGCTTTTCAGGGCGCACTGAAGCTTTCTTT. V gene TRBV5-6 combines with J gene TRBJ1-1, with TRBD1 as a possible D gene (5 bases). The length of the CDR3 is 13 residues. Germline V gives CDR1 SGHDT, CDR2 YYEEEE. V shed 2 bases and J shed 4 bases, with 9 bases lying between them.

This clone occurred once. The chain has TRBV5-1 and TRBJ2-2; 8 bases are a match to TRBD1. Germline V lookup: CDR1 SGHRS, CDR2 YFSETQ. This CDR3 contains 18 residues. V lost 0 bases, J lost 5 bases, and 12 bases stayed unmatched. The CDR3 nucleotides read TGCGCCAGCAGCTTGGCCCGCGGTGGAGGACAGGGAACCGGGGAGCTGTTTTTT. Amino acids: CASSLARGGGQGTGELFF. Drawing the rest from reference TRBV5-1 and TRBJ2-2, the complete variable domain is KAGVTQTPRYLIKTRGQQVTLSCSPISGHRSVSWYQQTPGQGLQFLFEYFSETQRNKGNFPGRFSGRQFSNSRSEMNVSTLELGDSALYLCASSLARGGGQGTGELFFGEGSRLTVL.

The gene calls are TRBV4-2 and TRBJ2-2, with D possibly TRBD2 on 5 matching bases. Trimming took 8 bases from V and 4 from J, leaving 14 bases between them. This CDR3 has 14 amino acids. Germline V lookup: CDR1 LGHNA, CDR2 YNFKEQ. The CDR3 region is CASQERPRTGELFF. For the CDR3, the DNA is TGTGCCAGCCAAGAGCGGCCCCGCACCGGGGAGCTGTTTTTT.

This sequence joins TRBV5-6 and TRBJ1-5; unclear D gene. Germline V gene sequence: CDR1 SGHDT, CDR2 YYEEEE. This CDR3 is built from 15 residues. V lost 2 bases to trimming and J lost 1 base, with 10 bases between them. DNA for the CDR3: TGTGCCAGCAGCTTCTGGGGAGACAGCAATCAGCCCCAGCATTTT. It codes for CASSFWGDSNQPQHF. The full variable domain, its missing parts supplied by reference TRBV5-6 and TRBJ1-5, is DAGVTQSPTHLIKTRGQQVTLRCSPKSGHDTVSWYQQALGQGPQFIFQYYEEEERQRGNFPDRFSGHQFPNYSSELNVNALLLGDSALYLCASSFWGDSNQPQHFGDGTRLSIL.

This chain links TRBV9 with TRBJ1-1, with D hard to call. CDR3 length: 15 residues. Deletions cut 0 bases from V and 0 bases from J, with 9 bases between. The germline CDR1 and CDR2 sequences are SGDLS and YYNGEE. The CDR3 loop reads CASSVGVFMNTEAFF. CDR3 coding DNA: TGTGCCAGCAGCGTAGGAGTGTTCATGAACACTGAAGCTTTCTTT.

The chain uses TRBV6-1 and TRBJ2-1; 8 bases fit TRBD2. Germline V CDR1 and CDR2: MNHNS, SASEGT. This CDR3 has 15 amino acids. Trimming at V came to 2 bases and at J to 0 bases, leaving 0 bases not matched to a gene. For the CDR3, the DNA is TGTGCCAGCAGTGAACTAGCGGGCTCCTACAATGAGCAGTTCTTC. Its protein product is CASSELAGSYNEQFF.